The T cell receptor (beta chain) described here comes from a study of blood T cell repertoires in COVID-19 (dated by TCRdb to 2020 to 2021). Regarding the research as a whole: The collaborator samples originated in the United States, Italy and Spain and spanned the acute and convalescent phases of COVID-19. Nearly every sample came with metadata listing a de-identified subject ID, COVID-19 status, age in years and sex. Samples came from the ongoing ImmuneRACE study (first 160 participants) plus 1,254 subjects from 6 global collaborators. Where available, HLA class I and class II types were taken from metadata supplied by the sample provider and were not determined by assay-based typing. The material from the prospective study consisted of cDNA or gDNA derived from T cells, B-cell-depleted T cells, or PBMCs. The repertoires were released in a freely available public database meant as a resource for research on the immune response to SARS-CoV-2. Deeply sampled blood TCRbeta repertoires from subjects exposed to, actively infected with, or recovered from COVID-19 were included in the dataset.

Trimming leaves V shorter by 0 bases and J shorter by 7 bases, with the junction holding 8 bases beyond the gene matches. There are 16 amino acids in the CDR3, from cysteine to phenylalanine inclusive. Only CDR3 DNA is held: 48 bases, read in frame from base 1. Looking up the germline V gene yields CDR1 SGHVS and CDR2 FNYEAQ. TCRbeta CDR3 regions were amplified from genomic DNA by means of the immunoSEQ Assay, a bias-controlled multiplex PCR. Turning to the authors' computational methods: The number of nucleated cells in each sample was estimated by amplification of reference gene primers within the assay. To quantify the absolute abundance of each unique TCRbeta CDR3 rearrangement, sequence reads were collapsed and filtered. For each sample, productive Simpson clonality was calculated as the square root of Simpson's diversity index across productive rearrangements. The table was pulled from immuneACCESS by TCRdb, which kept in-frame rearrangements only. Such tables lose some clones; where checked, under half of the loss comes from unresolved V genes, and the rest has no known cause. For V, J and clone size, that table is used; D and trimming come from the DNA. Within this sample are over 300,000 clones, with 87% of them counted one time only. Approximately 5% of the sample rests with the top ten.

Findings and caveats that apply to the study as a whole: How much clinical and demographic metadata was included differed by source and by participant, and the metadata was provided uncurated.

Turning to this clone: Its antigen target is currently unknown. It has no much larger one-base neighbor in the sample; base qualities were not kept.

Participants in the prospective study were aged about 18 to 95 years, lived in 20 to 25 United States geographic areas, and enrolled through a virtual design. In the prospective study, participants were assigned to cohorts based on the clinical history participants reported in a screening survey and a study questionnaire. ImmuneRACE Cohort 3 recovered participants were defined by two consecutive negative NP/OP PCR tests, healthcare professional clearance, or symptom resolution. In the prospective study, mobile phlebotomists collected whole blood, serum and a nasopharyngeal or oropharyngeal swab from each participant. Participants in the prospective study had the option to provide additional blood draws and questionnaires over a roughly two-month period. Blood samples from the prospective study were shipped frozen or at room temperature prior to DNA extraction.

The receptor's source is a young woman who had recovered from COVID-19. The source material was PBMCs or T cells enriched from blood (not recorded which). The chain was built from TRBV7-6 and TRBJ1-4; 7 junctional bases match TRBD1. For the CDR3, the sequence is CASSLAFGTAIEKLFF. In nucleotide form, the sequence is TGTGCCAGCAGCTTAGCCTTCGGGACAGCCATTGAAAAACTGTTTTTT.